This T cell receptor (beta chain) originates from a study of graft-versus-host responses after intestinal transplantation. About the research overall: Recipients uniformly received anti-thymocyte globulin induction, followed by tacrolimus and steroids for about 3 years. General observations from the study: Declines in HvG clones occurring early post-transplant were associated with peak circulating GvH clone levels.

For this clone: Its antigen remains unknown.

V was trimmed by 3 bases and J by 6 bases, leaving 12 bases between them. CDR3 length equals 14 residues. The germline CDR1 and CDR2 sequences are SGHVS and FQNEAQ. The data were produced by immunoSEQ multiplex PCR, yet TCRdb's version contains in-frame clones alone and is incomplete. The table lists about 70,000 clones, approximately 93% of them singletons. V and J are TRBV7-8 and TRBJ2-1; D not resolved. The sample in question was unstimulated CD8+ T cells sorted from spleen or lymph node cells, obtained before intestinal transplant. This TCR derives from a human donor who received an intestinal transplant. The CDR3 is CASSLSRWGNEQFF. CDR3 bases: TGTGCCAGCAGCTTGAGTCGGTGGGGCAATGAGCAGTTCTTC.